Listed here are 30 T cell receptor beta chains from one sample, sequenced in a study of blood T cells in healthy people across ages. A second about 7 to 11 cycle PCR used barcoded and J-beta primers. TCRdb fed the 5' RACE reads into MiXCR, producing one record per CDR3 protein. The sample includes about 2 million distinct CDR3 sequences, roughly 49% of them seen just once. Sequencing input: blood. These receptors were obtained from a woman aged 40 to 50 in good health.

The J gene is TRBJ1-2, the V gene TRBV6-5; D gene uncertain. Germline V gives CDR1 MNHEY, CDR2 SVGAGI. The germline V and J ends were trimmed by 5 bases and 0 bases, with 13 bases remaining between them. The CDR3 runs 15 residues. The CDR3 DNA follows: TGTGCCAGCAGTCAACCTGACAAAGCTAACTATGGCTACACCTTC. Translation: CASSQPDKANYGYTF.

The genes are TRBV25-1 and TRBJ1-2; TRBD1 agrees at 8 bases. V shed 2 bases and J 4 bases; nucleotides not matched to a gene: 6. The germline CDR1 and CDR2 sequences are MGHDK and SYGVNS. CDR3 length: 15 residues. The CDR3: CASSEDRGGGYGYTF. CDR3 bases: TGTGCCAGCAGTGAAGACAGGGGAGGAGGCTATGGCTACACCTTC.

The chain uses TRBV7-9 and TRBJ1-2, with no clear D. The germline V gene has CDR1 SEHNR and CDR2 FQNEAQ (reference sequence). V lost 4 bases, J lost 5 bases, and 8 bases lay in between. This CDR3 has 12 amino acids. CDR3 in amino acids: CASSSSTYGYTF. The CDR3 DNA reads TGTGCCAGCAGCTCGTCGACTTATGGCTACACCTTC.

The rearrangement joins TRBV5-1 to TRBJ2-1; possibly TRBD2 for D (8 bases). The CDR3 length is 15 residues. V lost 3 bases and J lost 9, with 19 bases in between. Germline CDR1 SGHRS, CDR2 YFSETQ. The CDR3 nucleotides are TGCGCCAGCAGCTCGGGAGGGACAGAGGTTAGTGAGCAGTTCTTC. It specifies CASSSGGTEVSEQFF.

The V call is TRBV4-3, the J call TRBJ2-6; D is perhaps TRBD1 (6 bases). Trimming stripped 0 bases from V and 0 bases from J, with 9 bases between. The germline V gene has CDR1 LGHNA and CDR2 YSLEER. CDR3 length: 17 amino acids. The CDR3 sequence: CASSQDRDNSGANVLTF. CDR3 sequence (DNA): TGCGCCAGCAGCCAAGATAGGGACAACTCTGGGGCCAACGTCCTGACTTTC.

The rearrangement joins TRBV20-1 to TRBJ2-1; TRBD2 agrees at 9 bases. The junction had 9 bases not matched to a gene; V was cut back by 4 bases and J by 11 bases. CDR1 is DFQATT and CDR2 is SNEGSKA in the germline V gene (reference sequence). The CDR3 runs 13 residues. The CDR3 here is CSAILTSGSKQFF. CDR3 bases: TGCAGTGCTATCCTCACTAGCGGGTCGAAGCAGTTCTTC.

The gene calls are TRBV6-2 or TRBV6-3 and TRBJ2-5; a weak D match, TRBD2 (6 bases). CDR1 is MNHEY, CDR2 SVGEGT, per germline. The CDR3 is 14 amino acids. Trimming stripped 10 bases from V and 0 bases from J, with 15 bases between. This chain's CDR3 is CATQPGDYQETQYF. In DNA, the CDR3 is TGTGCCACCCAACCCGGGGACTACCAAGAGACCCAGTACTTC.

This clonotype has a handful of counts. The chain combines TRBV10-3 with TRBJ1-1; D unresolved. Trimming stripped 8 bases from V and 2 bases from J, with 12 bases between. CDR1 ENHRY and CDR2 SYGVKD come from the germline V gene. The CDR3 has 13 residues. The chain's CDR3 is CAIAERINTEAFF. In DNA form, the CDR3 reads TGTGCCATCGCCGAGCGGATCAACACTGAAGCTTTCTTT.

CDR3 amino acids: CASSLGTSVRQETQYF. For the CDR3, the DNA is TGTGCCAGCAGCTTAGGGACTAGCGTCCGACAAGAGACCCAGTACTTC. The chain couples TRBV7-2 to TRBJ2-5; 9 nucleotides agree with TRBD2. CDR1 and CDR2 from the germline V gene are SGHTA and FQGNSA. CDR3 length: 16 residues. The J segment lost 2 bases and the V segment lost 1 base, leaving 5 bases of the junction unmatched.

The chain employs TRBV6-5 and TRBJ2-7; D not certain. The V gene lost 6 bases and the J gene lost 0 bases, with 15 bases spanning the gap. From germline, CDR1 is MNHEY and CDR2 SVGAGI. The CDR3 consists of 15 residues. Here the CDR3 DNA reads TGTGCCAGCAGGAAGAGGCAGGAGAGCTCCTACGAGCAGTACTTC. Its translation: CASRKRQESSYEQYF.

This clonotype turned up a few times. This sequence joins TRBV5-1 and TRBJ2-3; TRBD1 is a possible D gene (6 bases). The CDR3 has 14 residues. Trimming took 2 bases from V and 3 from J, leaving 10 bases between them. Germline V gene data show CDR1 as SGHRS and CDR2 as YFSETQ. The CDR3 region has the DNA TGCGCCAGCAGCTTCGAGGGGGAAACAGATACGCAGTATTTT. Amino acid sequence: CASSFEGETDTQYF.

This clonotype was seen at least ten times. V gene TRBV2 combines with J gene TRBJ2-7; D not resolved. This CDR3 contains 11 residues. V was cut by 6 bases and J by 2 bases, with 5 bases left in between. The germline V gene has CDR1 SNHLY and CDR2 FYNNEI. The CDR3 loop reads CASSPTYEQYF. CDR3 nucleotides: TGTGCCAGCAGCCCCACCTACGAGCAGTACTTC.

J is TRBJ2-7 and V is TRBV4-2; D might be TRBD2 (5 bases). The germline V gene has CDR1 LGHNA and CDR2 YNFKEQ. V was clipped by 1 base and J by 7 bases, with 14 bases between them. This CDR3 has 14 amino acids. CDR3 residues: CASSQGYPRDEQYF. For the CDR3, the DNA is TGTGCCAGCAGCCAAGGGTACCCGAGGGATGAGCAGTACTTC.

The V call is TRBV2, the J call TRBJ2-1, with TRBD2 as a possible D gene (6 bases). The CDR3 covers 15 residues. The V and J ends lost 6 bases and 0 bases respectively, with 12 bases between them. The germline CDR1 and CDR2 sequences are SNHLY and FYNNEI. The CDR3 is CASRDTGLSYNEQFF. CDR3 in DNA: TGTGCCAGCAGGGACACGGGACTCTCCTACAATGAGCAGTTCTTC. Looking up the rest from reference TRBV2 and TRBJ2-1 gives the full variable domain: EPEVTQTPSHQVTQMGQEVILRCVPISNHLYFYWYRQILGQKVEFLVSFYNNEISEKSEIFDDQFSVERPDGSNFTLKIRSTKLEDSAMYFCASRDTGLSYNEQFFGPGTRLTVL.

The chain uses TRBV28 and TRBJ2-3, with 9 bases identical to TRBD2. The CDR3 is 17 residues long. Per the germline V gene, CDR1 is MDHEN and CDR2 is SYDVKM. The ends lost 6 bases at V and 0 bases at J; junction bases unmatched: 10. The CDR3: CASSPTLAGGSTDTQYF. CDR3 in DNA: TGTGCCAGCAGCCCCACCCTGGCGGGGGGGAGCACAGATACGCAGTATTTT. Based on the CDR3 plus reference TRBV28 and TRBJ2-3, the full variable domain is DVKVTQSSRYLVKRTGEKVFLECVQDMDHENMFWYRQDPGLGLRLIYFSYDVKMKEKGDIPEGYSVSREKKERFSLILESASTNQTSMYLCASSPTLAGGSTDTQYFGPGTRLTVL.

This clonotype appeared once. V usage is TRBV20-1 and J usage is TRBJ2-1; TRBD2 matches at 7 bases. V lost 7 bases, J lost 4 bases, and 13 bases stayed unmatched. The CDR3 consists of 15 residues. Germline values: CDR1 DFQATT, CDR2 SNEGSKA (reference sequence). Written as DNA, the CDR3 is TGCAGTGGTCTAGCCCTCACTAGCGAGTACAATGAGCAGTTCTTC. Amino acid sequence: CSGLALTSEYNEQFF.

This chain joins TRBV6-5 and TRBJ1-1; 8 bases map to TRBD1. The CDR3 loop spans 15 amino acids. Germline CDR1 MNHEY, CDR2 SVGAGI. Germline trimming cut 7 bases from V and 10 bases from J; bases unmatched to any gene: 17. The CDR3 is CASTPTGQGGGGAFF. The CDR3 DNA is TGTGCCAGCACCCCAACCGGACAGGGTGGGGGGGGAGCTTTCTTT.

This clonotype was detected only a few times. The J gene is TRBJ2-7, the V gene TRBV20-1, with D unclear. The CDR3 spans 14 residues. Deletions cut 3 bases from V and 2 bases from J, with 14 bases between. Germline V gene data show CDR1 as DFQATT and CDR2 as SNEGSKA (reference sequence). CDR3 sequence: CSASEIGDPYEQYF. In DNA form, the CDR3 reads TGCAGTGCTAGCGAAATCGGCGACCCCTACGAGCAGTACTTC.

The V and J genes are TRBV10-3 and TRBJ2-7; 7 nucleotides line up with TRBD1. CDR3 length: 16 residues. Germline CDR1 is ENHRY and CDR2 is SYGVKD. The V segment lost 4 bases and the J segment 7 bases; nucleotides outside the gene matches: 16. The CDR3 sequence is CAISASTGLSYNEQYF. The CDR3, as DNA: TGTGCCATCAGTGCCTCGACAGGGTTATCCTACAATGAGCAGTACTTC.

The chain's CDR3 is CASIPSRAAEGEKLFF. DNA for the CDR3: TGTGCCAGCATCCCAAGCCGGGCCGCCGAAGGGGAAAAACTGTTTTTT. The chain joins TRBV6-6 to TRBJ1-4; D is ambiguous. The CDR3 loop spans 16 amino acids. Trimming took 7 bases from V and 8 from J, leaving 23 bases between them. Germline loops: CDR1 MNHNY, CDR2 SVGAGI (reference sequence).

This clonotype has only a few counts. The rearrangement joins TRBV20-1 to TRBJ2-1; 8 nucleotides align to TRBD2. Germline CDR1 DFQATT, CDR2 SNEGSKA (reference sequence). The CDR3 is made up of 13 amino acids. The V and J ends lost 4 bases and 8 bases, in that order; junction bases with no gene match: 7. The chain's CDR3 is CSAIRGGRDEQFF. For the CDR3, the DNA is TGCAGTGCTATACGGGGGGGCCGGGATGAGCAGTTCTTC.

The sample holds a few counts of this clonotype. The chain employs TRBV27 and TRBJ2-5; possibly TRBD1 for D (6 bases). The CDR3 is 14 residues long. Germline-derived CDR1 and CDR2 are MNHEY and SMNVEV (reference sequence). V dropped 5 bases and J dropped 2 bases, with 12 bases sitting between them. The CDR3 DNA is TGTGCCAGCAGTGTCCAGGGGCTTCAAGAGACCCAGTACTTC. Translated, it gives CASSVQGLQETQYF.

The count of this clonotype is one. The chain is built from TRBV12-3 or TRBV12-4 and TRBJ1-2, with 7 bases lining up with TRBD1. The CDR3 is 16 residues long. The V gene end was trimmed by 4 bases and the J gene end by 4 bases; junction bases not matched to a gene: 12. CDR3 in amino acids: CASSSRDSPATYGYTF. The CDR3 bases are TGTGCCAGCAGTTCGAGGGACAGCCCCGCGACCTATGGCTACACCTTC.

This clonotype was counted a few times. The chain carries TRBV12-3 or TRBV12-4 and TRBJ2-7; 12 bases are shared with TRBD1. This CDR3 comprises 14 residues. J gave up 7 bases and V 3 bases, and 4 bases lay outside the gene matches. CDR3: CASSFRDRGQEQYF. CDR3 nucleotide sequence: TGTGCCAGCAGTTTCAGGGACAGGGGGCAAGAGCAGTACTTC.

Of note for this clonotype: One end of the junction varies from germline; a read error may be responsible. The chain carries TRBV7-6 and TRBJ2-3; 11 positions agree with TRBD2. Germline CDR1 is SGHVS and CDR2 is FNYEAQ. The CDR3 spans 15 residues. CDR3: CVSSFSGGATDTQYF. The CDR3 DNA is TGTGTCAGCAGCTTTAGCGGGGGGGCGACAGATACGCAGTATTTT.

This clonotype was seen repeatedly, ten times or more. The chain uses TRBV27 and TRBJ2-7; TRBD1 matches at 7 bases. The germline V gene encodes CDR1 MNHEY and CDR2 SMNVEV (reference sequence). The CDR3 is made up of 14 amino acids. V was clipped by 5 bases and J by 0 bases; unmatched bases: 4. CDR3 DNA: TGTGCCAGCAGTGCCAGGGACAGCTCCTACGAGCAGTACTTC. It encodes CASSARDSSYEQYF.

This chain uses TRBV28 with TRBJ2-4; D remains ambiguous. Gene TRBJ2-7 matches the end of the DNA better, so the J call may be wrong. Germline V gives CDR1 MDHEN, CDR2 SYDVKM. The CDR3 extends over 15 amino acids. The CDR3 DNA reads as TGTGCCAGCAGTTTTAATCTCCACAGTACCTACGAGCAGTACTTC. This sequence encodes CASSFNLHSTYEQYF.

DNA of the CDR3: TGTGCCAGCAGTACGTCCCTACTAGCGGGGGCCACAGATACGCAGTATTTT. Its translation: CASSTSLLAGATDTQYF. The genes are TRBV6-2 or TRBV6-3 and TRBJ2-3, with TRBD2 matching 11 bases. Germline V CDR1 and CDR2: MNHEY, SVGEGT. The CDR3 contains 17 residues. The V segment lost 5 bases and the J segment 2 bases; nucleotides outside the gene matches: 9.

The genes are TRBV4-2 and TRBJ1-1; D perhaps matches TRBD1 (5 bases). The CDR3 has 15 residues. V lost 4 bases to trimming and J lost 3 bases, with 15 bases between them. The V gene's germline CDR1 is LGHNA and CDR2 YNFKEQ. The CDR3 DNA reads as TGTGCCAGCAGCCGGGATCGGCAGGGCTACACTGAAGCTTTCTTT. This sequence encodes CASSRDRQGYTEAFF.

This chain joins TRBV29-1 and TRBJ2-4; 11 bases line up with TRBD2. The J call may be faulty, since TRBJ2-7 better matches the DNA end. This CDR3 comprises 14 residues. The germline gives CDR1 SQVTM, CDR2 ANQGSEA. CDR3 nucleotide sequence: TGCAGCGTCCATCTGACTAGCGGGACCCTCGAGCAGTACTTC. It specifies CSVHLTSGTLEQYF.